This section outlines one T cell receptor (beta chain) sequence together with its context. The entry originates in a study of blood T cell repertoires in COVID-19. The overall study: The recovered donors of Cohort 3 showed two negative PCRs, clearance, or symptom resolution.

The CDR3 runs to 18 residues. In germline, CDR1 is LGHDT, CDR2 YNNKEL (reference sequence). Germline trimming cut 0 bases from V and 5 bases from J; bases unmatched to any gene: 8. Method: immunoSEQ multiplex PCR; TCRdb's copy keeps in-frame clones and lacks some. The data hold 250,000 to 350,000 clones, with roughly 91% observed a single time. This receptor was identified in a woman aged 55-70 years in a cohort exposed to, infected with or recovered from COVID-19 (not recorded which). The sequenced material came from PBMCs or T cells enriched from blood (not recorded which). The chain carries TRBV3-1 (or the pseudogene TRBV3-2) and TRBJ2-2, with 11 bases identical to TRBD2. The CDR3: CASSQDSSGRRGTGELFF. The DNA of the CDR3 is TGTGCCAGCAGCCAAGATTCTAGCGGGAGGAGGGGAACCGGGGAGCTGTTTTTT.